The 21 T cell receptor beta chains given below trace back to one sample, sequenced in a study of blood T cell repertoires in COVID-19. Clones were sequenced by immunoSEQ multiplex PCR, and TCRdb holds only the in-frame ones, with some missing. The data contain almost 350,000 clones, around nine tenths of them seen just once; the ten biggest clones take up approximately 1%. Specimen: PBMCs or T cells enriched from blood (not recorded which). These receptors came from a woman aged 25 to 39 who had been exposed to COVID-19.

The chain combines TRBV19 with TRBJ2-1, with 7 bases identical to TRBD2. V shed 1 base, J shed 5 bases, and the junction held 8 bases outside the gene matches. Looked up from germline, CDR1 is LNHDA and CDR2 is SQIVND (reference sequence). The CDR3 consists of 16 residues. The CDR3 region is CASSIGLAAVHNEQFF. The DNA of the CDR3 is TGTGCCAGTAGTATAGGCCTAGCGGCTGTCCACAATGAGCAGTTCTTC. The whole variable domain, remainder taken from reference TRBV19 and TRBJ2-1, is DGGITQSPKYLFRKEGQNVTLSCEQNLNHDAMYWYRQDPGQGLRLIYYSQIVNDFQKGDIAEGYSVSREKKESFPLTVTSAQKNPTAFYLCASSIGLAAVHNEQFFGPGTRLTVL.

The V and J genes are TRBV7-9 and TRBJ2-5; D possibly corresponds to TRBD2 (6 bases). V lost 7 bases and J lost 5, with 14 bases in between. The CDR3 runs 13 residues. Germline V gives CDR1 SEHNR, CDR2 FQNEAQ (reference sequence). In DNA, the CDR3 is TGTGCCAGCACCGCGGGAATCGCGGAGACCCAGTACTTC. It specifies CASTAGIAETQYF.

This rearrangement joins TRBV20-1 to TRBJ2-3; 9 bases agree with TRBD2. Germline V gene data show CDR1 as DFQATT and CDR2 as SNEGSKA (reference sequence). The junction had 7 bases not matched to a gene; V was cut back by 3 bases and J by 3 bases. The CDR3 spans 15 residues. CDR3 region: CSASKALAGTDTQYF. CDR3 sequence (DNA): TGCAGTGCTAGTAAGGCGCTAGCGGGGACAGATACGCAGTATTTT.

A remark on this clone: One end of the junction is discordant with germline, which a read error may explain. In nucleotides, the CDR3 is TGTGCCAGCACCCTAACGGGAGGTTTAATCTTC. Its translation: CASTLTGGLIF. This chain uses TRBV6-5 with TRBJ2-1, with TRBD2 identical over 7 bases. Germline V gene data show CDR1 as MNHEY and CDR2 as SVGAGI. The CDR3 runs to 11 residues.

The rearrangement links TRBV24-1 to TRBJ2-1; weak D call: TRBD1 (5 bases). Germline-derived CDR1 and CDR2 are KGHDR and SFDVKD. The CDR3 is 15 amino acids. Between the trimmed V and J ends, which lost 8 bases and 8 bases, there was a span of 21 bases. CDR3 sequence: CATKSGSGSQDEQFF. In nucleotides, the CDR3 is TGTGCCACCAAATCCGGGTCAGGGTCTCAGGATGAGCAGTTCTTC.

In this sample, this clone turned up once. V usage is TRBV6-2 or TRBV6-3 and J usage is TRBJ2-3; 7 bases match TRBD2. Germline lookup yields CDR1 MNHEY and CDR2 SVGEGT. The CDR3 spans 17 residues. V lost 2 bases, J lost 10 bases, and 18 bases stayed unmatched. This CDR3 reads CASSYPVGAGEYQSQYF. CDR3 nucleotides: TGTGCCAGCAGTTACCCGGTGGGCGCGGGAGAATACCAATCGCAGTATTTT.

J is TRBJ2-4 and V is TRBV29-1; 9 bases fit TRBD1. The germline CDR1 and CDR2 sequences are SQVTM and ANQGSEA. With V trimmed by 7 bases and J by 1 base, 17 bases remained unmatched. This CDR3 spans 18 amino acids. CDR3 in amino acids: CSASFPGTGNAAKNIQYF. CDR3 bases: TGCAGCGCCTCTTTTCCCGGGACAGGGAATGCTGCCAAAAACATTCAGTACTTC.

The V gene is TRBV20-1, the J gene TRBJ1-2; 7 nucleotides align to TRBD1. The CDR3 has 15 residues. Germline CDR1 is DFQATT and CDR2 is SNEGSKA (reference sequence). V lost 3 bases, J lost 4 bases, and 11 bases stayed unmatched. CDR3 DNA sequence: TGCAGTGCTAGTGGAACAGGGGCCACGTCCTATGGCTACACCTTC. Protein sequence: CSASGTGATSYGYTF.

The CDR3 DNA sequence: TGCGCCAGCAGTGAACCTTGGACACCCATCTACAATGAGCAGTTCTTC. Encoded protein: CASSEPWTPIYNEQFF. V usage is TRBV10-2 and J usage is TRBJ2-1; D possibly corresponds to TRBD1 (5 bases). The length of the CDR3 is 16 residues. V gave up 3 bases and J gave up 3 bases, with 15 bases separating them. Germline V lookup: CDR1 WSHSY, CDR2 SAAADI.

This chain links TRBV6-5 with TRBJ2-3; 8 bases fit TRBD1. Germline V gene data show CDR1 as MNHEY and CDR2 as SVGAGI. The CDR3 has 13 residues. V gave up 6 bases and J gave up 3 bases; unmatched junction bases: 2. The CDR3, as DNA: TGTGCCAGCAGCCGGGACAGGACAGATACGCAGTATTTT. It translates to CASSRDRTDTQYF.

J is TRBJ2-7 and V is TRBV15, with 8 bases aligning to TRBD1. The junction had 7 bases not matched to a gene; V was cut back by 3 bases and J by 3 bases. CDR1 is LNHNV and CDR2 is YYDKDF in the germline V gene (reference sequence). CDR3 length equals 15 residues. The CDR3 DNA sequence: TGTGCCACCAGCAGCGGACAGGGAAGTTACTACGAGCAGTACTTC. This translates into CATSSGQGSYYEQYF. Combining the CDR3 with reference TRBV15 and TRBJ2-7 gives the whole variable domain DAMVIQNPRYQVTQFGKPVTLSCSQTLNHNVMYWYQQKSSQAPKLLFHYYDKDFNNEADTPDNFQSRRPNTSFCFLDIRSPGLGDTAMYLCATSSGQGSYYEQYFGPGTRLTVT.

The CDR3 here is CASSHRRTGVSLDDQPQHF. For the CDR3, the DNA is TGTGCCAGCAGCCACAGGAGGACAGGGGTATCTTTAGATGATCAGCCCCAGCATTTT. The chain joins TRBV4-2 to TRBJ1-5, with TRBD1 identical over 9 bases. Germline V CDR1 and CDR2: LGHNA, YNFKEQ. CDR3 length equals 19 residues. Germline trimming cut 3 bases from V and 5 bases from J; bases unmatched to any gene: 17.

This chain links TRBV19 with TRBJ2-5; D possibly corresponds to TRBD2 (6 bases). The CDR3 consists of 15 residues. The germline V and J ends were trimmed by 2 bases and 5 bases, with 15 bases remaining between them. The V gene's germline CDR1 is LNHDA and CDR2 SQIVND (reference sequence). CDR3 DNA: TGTGCCAGTAGTATAACCAAGGGACTCGGGGAGACCCAGTACTTC. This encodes CASSITKGLGETQYF.

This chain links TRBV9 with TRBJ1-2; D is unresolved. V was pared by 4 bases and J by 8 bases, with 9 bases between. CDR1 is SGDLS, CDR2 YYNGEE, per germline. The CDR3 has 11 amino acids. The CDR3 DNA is TGTGCCAGCAGCCTCTCGGGAGGCTACACCTTC. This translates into CASSLSGGYTF.

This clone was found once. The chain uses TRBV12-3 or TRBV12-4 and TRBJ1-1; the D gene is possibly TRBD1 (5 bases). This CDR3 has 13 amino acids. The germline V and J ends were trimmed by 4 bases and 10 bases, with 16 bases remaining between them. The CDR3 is CASSSGTHRGAFF. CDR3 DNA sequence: TGTGCCAGCAGTTCGGGGACTCACCGTGGAGCTTTCTTT.

The CDR3 coding sequence is TGTGCCACCACTAAAAGTAGCGACACAGATACGCAGTATTTT. Protein sequence: CATTKSSDTDTQYF. The chain recombines TRBV19 with TRBJ2-3, with D tentatively TRBD2 (5 bases). This CDR3 contains 14 residues. Per the germline V gene, CDR1 is LNHDA and CDR2 is SQIVND (reference sequence). V was clipped by 10 bases and J by 2 bases, with 16 bases between them.

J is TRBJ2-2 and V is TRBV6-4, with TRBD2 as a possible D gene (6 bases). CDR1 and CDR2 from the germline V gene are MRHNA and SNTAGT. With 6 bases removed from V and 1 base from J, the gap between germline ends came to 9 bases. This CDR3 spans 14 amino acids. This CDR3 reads CASRVEGNTGELFF. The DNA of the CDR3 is TGTGCCAGCAGGGTGGAGGGGAACACCGGGGAGCTGTTTTTT.

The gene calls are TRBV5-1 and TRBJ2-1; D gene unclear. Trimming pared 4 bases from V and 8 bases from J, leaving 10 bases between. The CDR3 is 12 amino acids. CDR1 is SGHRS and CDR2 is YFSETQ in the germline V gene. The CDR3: CASSPNRDEQFF. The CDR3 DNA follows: TGCGCCAGCAGCCCCAACAGAGATGAGCAGTTCTTC.

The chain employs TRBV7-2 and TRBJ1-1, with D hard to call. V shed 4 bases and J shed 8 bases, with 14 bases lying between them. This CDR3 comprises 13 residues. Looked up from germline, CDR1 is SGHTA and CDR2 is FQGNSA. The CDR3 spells CASSSEDSREAFF. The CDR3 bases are TGTGCCAGCAGCTCCGAAGACTCCAGAGAAGCTTTCTTT.

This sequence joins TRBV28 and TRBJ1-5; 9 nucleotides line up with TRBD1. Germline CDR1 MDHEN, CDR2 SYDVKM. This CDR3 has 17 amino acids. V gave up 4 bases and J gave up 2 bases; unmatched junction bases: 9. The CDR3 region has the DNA TGTGCCAGCAGTTCGACACGGGACAGGGCCGGCAATCAGCCCCAGCATTTT. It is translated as CASSSTRDRAGNQPQHF.

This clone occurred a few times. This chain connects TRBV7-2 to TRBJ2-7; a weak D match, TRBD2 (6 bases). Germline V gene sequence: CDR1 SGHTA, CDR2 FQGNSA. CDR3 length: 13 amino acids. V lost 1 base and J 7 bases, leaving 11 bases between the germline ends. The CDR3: CASSLVGGREQYF. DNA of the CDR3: TGTGCCAGCAGCTTAGTGGGGGGTCGGGAGCAGTACTTC.